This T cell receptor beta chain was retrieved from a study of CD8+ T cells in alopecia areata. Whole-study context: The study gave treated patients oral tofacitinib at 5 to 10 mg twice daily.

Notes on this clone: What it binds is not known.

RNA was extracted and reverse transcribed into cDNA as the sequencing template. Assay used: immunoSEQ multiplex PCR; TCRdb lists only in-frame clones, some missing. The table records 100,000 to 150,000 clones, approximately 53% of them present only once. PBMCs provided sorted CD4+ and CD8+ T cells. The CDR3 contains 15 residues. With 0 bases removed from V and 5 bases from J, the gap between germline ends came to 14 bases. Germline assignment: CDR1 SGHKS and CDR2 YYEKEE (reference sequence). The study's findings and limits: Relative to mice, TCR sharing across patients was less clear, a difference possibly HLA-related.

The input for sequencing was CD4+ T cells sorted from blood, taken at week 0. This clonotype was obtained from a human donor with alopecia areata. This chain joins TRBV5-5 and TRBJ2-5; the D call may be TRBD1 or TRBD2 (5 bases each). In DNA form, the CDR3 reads TGTGCCAGCAGCTTGGGGGCGGGCAAGGGGGAGACCCAGTACTTC. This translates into CASSLGAGKGETQYF.